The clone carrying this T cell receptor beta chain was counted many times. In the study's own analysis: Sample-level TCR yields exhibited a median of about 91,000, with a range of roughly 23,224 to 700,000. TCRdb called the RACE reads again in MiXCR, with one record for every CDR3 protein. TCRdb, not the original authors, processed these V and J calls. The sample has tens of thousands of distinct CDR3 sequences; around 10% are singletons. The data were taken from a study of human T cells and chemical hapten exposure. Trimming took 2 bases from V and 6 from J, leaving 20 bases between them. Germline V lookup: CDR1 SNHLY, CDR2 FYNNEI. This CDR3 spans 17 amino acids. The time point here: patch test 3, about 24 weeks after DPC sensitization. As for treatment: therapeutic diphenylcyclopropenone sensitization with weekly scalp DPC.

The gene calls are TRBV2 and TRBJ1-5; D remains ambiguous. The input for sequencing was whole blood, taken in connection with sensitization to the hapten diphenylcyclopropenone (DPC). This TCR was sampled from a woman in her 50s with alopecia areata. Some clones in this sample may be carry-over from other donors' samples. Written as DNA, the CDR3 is TGTGCCAGCAGTGAACGAGGGCAAGTGGCCAAAAGTCAGCCCCAGCATTTT. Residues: CASSERGQVAKSQPQHF.